These 3 T cell receptor beta chains share one sample of origin, sequenced in a study of blood T cell repertoires in COVID-19. Sequenced by immunoSEQ multiplex PCR; TCRdb stores in-frame clones only, minus some. There are 200,000 to 250,000 clones in the sample; around four fifths occur only once, and approximately 16% lies in the top ten. Sequenced: PBMCs or T cells enriched from blood (not recorded which). Receptors originate from a man aged 35-49 years who had recovered from COVID-19.

The chain has TRBV6-1 and TRBJ1-1; D gene ambiguous. CDR3 size: 13 residues. The V gene's germline CDR1 is MNHNS and CDR2 SASEGT. Trimming pared 1 base from V and 5 bases from J, leaving 8 bases between. The CDR3 DNA reads as TGTGCCAGCAGTGAAGTGGGGAGGACTGAAGCTTTCTTT. It is translated as CASSEVGRTEAFF.

V and J are TRBV7-9 and TRBJ1-4; D remains unclear. The germline V gene has CDR1 SEHNR and CDR2 FQNEAQ (reference sequence). CDR3 length: 15 residues. Trimming left V 5 bases short and J 0 bases short, with 10 bases between. In DNA, the CDR3 is TGTGCCAGCAGCAGCAAAGCCTCAACTAATGAAAAACTGTTTTTT. Its protein product is CASSSKASTNEKLFF.

The chain recombines TRBV28 with TRBJ2-5; possible D gene TRBD1, 5 bases. Germline V gene sequence: CDR1 MDHEN, CDR2 SYDVKM. The CDR3 contains 13 residues. Trimming stripped 4 bases from V and 4 bases from J, with 10 bases between. The CDR3 region has the DNA TGTGCCAGCAGTTACGCAGGGCCAGAGACCCAGTACTTC. Its translation is CASSYAGPETQYF.